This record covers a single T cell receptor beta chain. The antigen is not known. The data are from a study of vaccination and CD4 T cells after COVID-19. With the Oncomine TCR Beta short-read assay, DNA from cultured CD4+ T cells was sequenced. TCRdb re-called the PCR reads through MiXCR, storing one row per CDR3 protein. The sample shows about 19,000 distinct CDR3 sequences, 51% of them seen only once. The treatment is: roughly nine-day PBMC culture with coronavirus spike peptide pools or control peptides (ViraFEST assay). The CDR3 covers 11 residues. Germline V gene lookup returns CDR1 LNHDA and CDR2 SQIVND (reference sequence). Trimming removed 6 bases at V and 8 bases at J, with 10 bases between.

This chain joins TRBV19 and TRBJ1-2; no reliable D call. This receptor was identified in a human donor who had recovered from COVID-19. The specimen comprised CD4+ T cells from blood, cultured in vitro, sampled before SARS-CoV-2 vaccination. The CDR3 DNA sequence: TGTGCCAGTAGGAGACTCGACGGCTACACCTTC. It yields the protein CASRRLDGYTF.